A single sample is the source of the 15 T cell receptor beta chains below, sequenced in a study of T-cell reconstitution after alpha-beta-depleted transplantation in children. The authors prepared the TCRbeta library with unique molecular identifiers. Via MiXCR, TCRdb re-called the PCR reads, giving one row per CDR3 protein. The table has 640,000 or so distinct CDR3 sequences, around a sixth seen once. The specimen comprised PBMCs from the stem cell graft donor, sampled from the stem cell graft. The receptors were gathered from a human donor who donated a stem cell graft to a child with acute myeloid leukemia.

There are a few counts of this clonotype. The chain employs TRBV9 and TRBJ2-1; D may be TRBD1 (5 bases). V was clipped by 4 bases and J by 8 bases, with 16 bases between them. The CDR3 spans 14 residues. CDR1 SGDLS and CDR2 YYNGEE come from the germline V gene. CDR3 sequence reads: CASSLGAGIDEQFF. CDR3 nucleotides: TGTGCCAGCAGCCTAGGGGCAGGGATAGATGAGCAGTTCTTC.

This clonotype has a count of ten or more. The gene calls are TRBV10-3 and TRBJ2-5; 9 nucleotides match TRBD2. Germline V CDR1 and CDR2: ENHRY, SYGVKD. The CDR3 is 14 residues long. V gave up 8 bases and J gave up 2 bases; unmatched junction bases: 6. The CDR3 DNA reads TGTGCCATCTGGAGCGGGGGGCCACAAGAGACCCAGTACTTC. Encoded protein: CAIWSGGPQETQYF.

V gene TRBV6-1 combines with J gene TRBJ2-7; 7 bases are shared with TRBD1. The junction had 6 bases not matched to a gene; V was cut back by 4 bases and J by 0 bases. Looked up from germline, CDR1 is MNHNS and CDR2 is SASEGT. The CDR3 runs 15 residues. The DNA of the CDR3 is TGTGCCAGCAGTGGGGGACAGAGTATCTCCTACGAGCAGTACTTC. It encodes CASSGGQSISYEQYF.

This clonotype was counted between two and nine times. The chain links TRBV6-5 to TRBJ2-1; 11 bases agree with TRBD2. Germline CDR1 and CDR2: MNHEY and SVGAGI. The CDR3 covers 16 residues. Trimming at V came to 2 bases and at J to 5 bases, leaving 5 bases not matched to a gene. In DNA, the CDR3 is TGTGCCAGCAGTTACACAGCTAGCGGGGGGAACAATGAGCAGTTCTTC. It specifies CASSYTASGGNNEQFF.

This clonotype was picked up many times. The chain uses TRBV29-1 and TRBJ2-7; unclear D gene. In germline, CDR1 is SQVTM, CDR2 ANQGSEA. Trimming left V 4 bases short and J 6 bases short, with 10 bases between. CDR3 size: 11 residues. CDR3 DNA: TGCAGCGTTGGAGACGGGCCCGAGCAGTACGTC. Its protein is CSVGDGPEQYV.

This clonotype was seen only a few times. V is TRBV4-2 and J is TRBJ2-3; D unresolved. The CDR3 sequence is 12 residues long. Looked up from germline, CDR1 is LGHNA and CDR2 is YNFKEQ. V lost 1 base and J lost 4, with 3 bases in between. DNA for the CDR3: TGTGCCAGCAGCCAAGCCCCAGATACGCAGTATTTT. It specifies CASSQAPDTQYF.

V usage is TRBV11-3 and J usage is TRBJ1-1; D remains ambiguous. Trimming removed 1 base from V and 4 bases from J, with 7 bases in between. Germline CDR1 and CDR2: SGHNT and YENEEA. CDR3 length: 13 amino acids. The CDR3 loop reads CASSLVPVTEAFF. The CDR3 DNA reads as TGTGCCAGCAGCTTAGTCCCCGTCACTGAAGCTTTCTTT.

This clonotype was recorded many times. V gene TRBV20-1 combines with J gene TRBJ2-3, with TRBD1 identical over 8 bases. The germline V gene has CDR1 DFQATT and CDR2 SNEGSKA (reference sequence). This CDR3 region has 14 residues. V dropped 6 bases and J dropped 2; count of bases not matched to a gene: 7. CDR3 in DNA: TGCAGTGCGTCAGGACAGGGACTCACAGATACGCAGTATTTT. As protein: CSASGQGLTDTQYF.

In this sample, this clonotype turned up a few times. This chain connects TRBV29-1 to TRBJ1-1; 7 bases are shared with TRBD1. V shed 3 bases and J 4 bases; nucleotides not matched to a gene: 8. This CDR3 has 14 amino acids. The germline gives CDR1 SQVTM, CDR2 ANQGSEA. CDR3 protein: CSVDGEGAVTEAFF. Here the CDR3 DNA reads TGCAGCGTTGACGGGGAGGGGGCGGTCACTGAAGCTTTCTTT.

At least ten counts were recorded for this clonotype. V is TRBV7-3 and J is TRBJ2-1, with 9 bases lining up with TRBD2. This CDR3 spans 15 amino acids. V shed 2 bases, J shed 7 bases, and the junction held 6 bases outside the gene matches. CDR1 and CDR2 (germline): SGHTA, FQGTGA. Written as DNA, the CDR3 is TGTGCCAGCAGCTTAGCGGGGGGGCCAGAGAATGAGCAGTTCTTC. Protein product: CASSLAGGPENEQFF. Filled out from reference TRBV7-3 and TRBJ2-1, the complete variable domain reads GAGVSQTPSNKVTEKGKYVELRCDPISGHTALYWYRQSLGQGPEFLIYFQGTGAADDSGLPNDRFFAVRPEGSVSTLKIQRTERGDSAVYLCASSLAGGPENEQFFGPGTRLTVL.

This clonotype was recorded a few times. The chain's CDR3 is CASSSGRKLFF. CDR3 in DNA: TGTGCCAGCAGCTCCGGAAGAAAACTGTTTTTT. The J gene is TRBJ1-4, the V gene TRBV28; D call uncertain. The germline V and J ends were trimmed by 6 bases and 10 bases, with 9 bases remaining between them. The CDR3 length is 11 residues. Germline V gene sequence: CDR1 MDHEN, CDR2 SYDVKM.

This clonotype was seen more than once but under ten times. This sequence joins TRBV10-2 and TRBJ2-3; D remains ambiguous. The length of the CDR3 is 14 residues. Trimming cost V 0 bases and J 0 bases, with 4 bases left between them. The germline V gene has CDR1 WSHSY and CDR2 SAAADI. The CDR3 is CASSESASTDTQYF. The CDR3 nucleotides read TGCGCCAGCAGTGAGTCGGCCAGCACAGATACGCAGTATTTT.

A few counts support this clonotype. CDR3 sequence reads: CSANSRVGLAGGPDTQYF. In DNA form, the CDR3 reads TGCAGTGCTAATTCGAGGGTGGGGCTAGCGGGGGGTCCCGATACGCAGTATTTT. The chain has TRBV20-1 and TRBJ2-3; 11 positions agree with TRBD2. Per germline, CDR1 DFQATT and CDR2 SNEGSKA (reference sequence). The V and J ends lost 4 bases and 6 bases, in that order; junction bases with no gene match: 18. CDR3 length: 18 amino acids.

Ten or more counts support this clonotype. The chain employs TRBV12-3 or TRBV12-4 and TRBJ2-5; D is undetermined. The V gene lost 3 bases and the J gene lost 5 bases, with 7 bases spanning the gap. The CDR3 sequence is 12 residues long. The CDR3 coding sequence is TGTGCCAGCAGTTTCGATCGCGAGACCCAGTACTTC. It translates to CASSFDRETQYF.

V is TRBV10-3 and J is TRBJ1-5, with 9 bases matching TRBD1. The CDR3 has 16 residues. Trimming removed 2 bases from V and 2 bases from J; junction bases left unmatched: 4. CDR1 is ENHRY and CDR2 is SYGVKD in the germline V gene. The CDR3 loop is CAISEGTGGGNQPQHF. CDR3 bases: TGTGCCATCAGTGAGGGCACAGGGGGCGGCAATCAGCCCCAGCATTTT.